This entry describes one TCR beta chain. This sample was taken from a study of PD-L1 blockade in urothelial cancer. Looking at the study overall: Analyses used blood from 3 weeks (second dose) and 6 weeks after treatment start.

V shed 7 bases and J 6 bases; nucleotides not matched to a gene: 4. Germline V CDR1 and CDR2: LNHDA, SQIVND (reference sequence). The CDR3 has 12 residues. TCRdb keeps only in-frame clones here, not all; method: immunoSEQ multiplex PCR. The sample lists about 76,000 clones, under 90% occurring once. The sequenced sample was PBMCs, obtained around atezolizumab (anti-PD-L1) treatment. This TCR was recovered from an older man with urothelial cancer. This rearrangement joins TRBV19 to TRBJ1-2; 8 bases align to TRBD1. This CDR3 reads CASTEDRDGYTF. The CDR3 nucleotides are TGTGCCAGTACCGAGGACAGGGATGGCTACACCTTC.